This T cell receptor beta chain was profiled in a study of blood T cell repertoires in COVID-19. Study summary: Spain, Italy and the United States supplied samples that represented acute and convalescent COVID-19.

Germline CDR1 MDHEN, CDR2 SYDVKM. V lost 6 bases and J lost 2; bases outside the gene matches: 9. CDR3 length: 16 amino acids. Original analysis: It was from reference gene primer amplification that nucleated cell counts were estimated. Profiled with immunoSEQ multiplex PCR; TCRdb holds only in-frame clones, not every one. For V, J and clone size, that table is used; D and trimming come from the DNA. Of about 400,000 clones listed, 85% to 90% are singletons. This rearrangement joins TRBV28 to TRBJ1-5, with TRBD1 matching over 8 bases. Sequences were obtained from peripheral blood. The clonotype was recovered from a woman in her 30s with acute or convalescent COVID-19. The CDR3 nucleotides are TGTGCCAGCAGCCTCGGCCAGGGGGCAGGCAATCAGCCCCAGCATTTT. This translates into CASSLGQGAGNQPQHF. Based on the CDR3 plus reference TRBV28 and TRBJ1-5, the full variable domain is DVKVTQSSRYLVKRTGEKVFLECVQDMDHENMFWYRQDPGLGLRLIYFSYDVKMKEKGDIPEGYSVSREKKERFSLILESASTNQTSMYLCASSLGQGAGNQPQHFGDGTRLSIL.